The 21 T cell receptor beta chains given below trace back to one sample, sequenced in a study of cytomegalovirus exposure and HLA in healthy donors. PCR primers comprised 60 Vbeta and 13 Jbeta primers. Sequencing was performed with immunoSEQ multiplex PCR; in TCRdb, only in-frame clones are kept and a portion is missing. Of some 98,000 clones detected, 76% appear once; the ten largest clones hold roughly 2%. The source material was PBMCs. The receptors shown here come from a man aged 35 to 55 in good health and CMV-seronegative.

The chain recombines TRBV7-9 with TRBJ2-7, with 7 bases matching TRBD1. The CDR3 length is 14 residues. The V gene end was trimmed by 5 bases and the J gene end by 6 bases; junction bases not matched to a gene: 10. CDR1 and CDR2 (germline): SEHNR, FQNEAQ (reference sequence). In DNA form, the CDR3 reads TGTGCCAGCAGCCGCCAGACAGGGTTGGGCGAGCAGTACTTC. Translated, it gives CASSRQTGLGEQYF. Drawing the rest from reference TRBV7-9 and TRBJ2-7, the complete variable domain is DTGVSQNPRHKITKRGQNVTFRCDPISEHNRLYWYRQTLGQGPEFLTYFQNEAQLEKSRLLSDRFSAERPKGSFSTLEIQRTEQGDSAMYLCASSRQTGLGEQYFGPGTRLTVT.

Remarks on this clone: No DNA is shown, since the ends of the CDR3 on it are uncertain; the CDR3 is the one TCRdb lists. The rearrangement links TRBV19 to TRBJ2-1; the tabulated D call, TRBD1, remains unverified against the DNA. The germline V gene has CDR1 LNHDA and CDR2 SQIVND (reference sequence). The CDR3 numbers 12 amino acids, ends counted. CDR3 residues: CASNFGGGTVFF.

This chain links TRBV11-2 with TRBJ2-3, with TRBD2 identical over 7 bases. Unmatched junction bases numbered 14, after V lost 1 base and J lost 4 bases. Germline loops: CDR1 SGHAT, CDR2 FQNNGV. There are 18 residues in the CDR3. The chain's CDR3 is CASSLVFPAGPPADTQYF. CDR3 bases: TGTGCCAGCAGCTTAGTTTTTCCAGCGGGGCCCCCCGCAGATACGCAGTATTTT.

This clone was seen a few times. This chain connects TRBV6-1 to TRBJ1-6; no definite D call. V lost 10 bases to trimming and J lost 9 bases, with 16 bases between them. The germline gives CDR1 MNHNS, CDR2 SASEGT. CDR3 length: 13 amino acids. Here the CDR3 reads CATMARMGSPLHF. DNA for the CDR3: TGTGCCACGATGGCCAGGATGGGTTCACCCCTCCACTTT.

V usage is TRBV30 and J usage is TRBJ1-5; D gene unclear. V was pared by 2 bases and J by 1 base, with 21 bases between. The CDR3 loop spans 18 amino acids. The germline gives CDR1 GTSNPN, CDR2 SVGIG (reference sequence). As DNA, the CDR3 is TGTGCCTGGAGTCCTGACCGGGTGCGGAGGAGGAGCAATCAGCCCCAGCATTTT. It codes for CAWSPDRVRRRSNQPQHF.

This clone was counted only a few times. V is TRBV6-5 and J is TRBJ2-7; 7 positions match TRBD1. This CDR3 region has 15 residues. V was clipped by 2 bases and J by 4 bases; unmatched bases: 8. From germline, CDR1 is MNHEY and CDR2 SVGAGI. Written as DNA, the CDR3 is TGTGCCAGCAGTTACCTACAGGGGTTCCCTTACGAGCAGTACTTC. It specifies CASSYLQGFPYEQYF.

CDR3: CASSFPHRDRGQPTYEQYF. CDR3 nucleotides: TGTGCCAGCAGCTTTCCCCACCGGGACAGAGGACAACCTACATACGAGCAGTACTTC. V gene TRBV7-9 combines with J gene TRBJ2-7, with TRBD1 matching 7 bases. Germline assignment: CDR1 SEHNR and CDR2 FQNEAQ (reference sequence). The CDR3 runs to 19 residues. The V and J ends lost 3 bases and 4 bases, in that order; junction bases with no gene match: 21.

This rearrangement joins TRBV11-1 to TRBJ1-1, with D unresolved. The germline CDR1 and CDR2 sequences are SGHAT and FQDESV (reference sequence). The CDR3 extends over 13 amino acids. Trimming removed 1 base from V and 7 bases from J, with 10 bases in between. CDR3 bases: TGTGCCAGCAGCTTAGAGTTGGGCCTTGAAGCTTTCTTT. It translates to CASSLELGLEAFF.

This chain connects TRBV7-9 to TRBJ1-1; D is uncertain. CDR1 and CDR2 from the germline V gene are SEHNR and FQNEAQ (reference sequence). The CDR3 covers 13 residues. Trimming shortened V by 4 bases and J by 1 base, and 7 bases separated the two germline ends. The DNA for the CDR3 is TGTGCCAGCAGCTCGTCCTCGAACACTGAAGCTTTCTTT. Its protein product is CASSSSSNTEAFF. Supplemented by reference TRBV7-9 and TRBJ1-1, the full variable domain reads DTGVSQNPRHKITKRGQNVTFRCDPISEHNRLYWYRQTLGQGPEFLTYFQNEAQLEKSRLLSDRFSAERPKGSFSTLEIQRTEQGDSAMYLCASSSSSNTEAFFGQGTRLTVV.

The genes are TRBV15 and TRBJ2-4, with D tentatively TRBD2 (6 bases). V lost 1 base, J lost 0 bases, and 7 bases lay in between. Per germline, CDR1 LNHNV and CDR2 YYDKDF (reference sequence). The CDR3 has 15 amino acids. The CDR3 nucleotides are TGTGCCACCAGCAGAGCGGGGGTAGCCAAAAACATTCAGTACTTC. This codes for CATSRAGVAKNIQYF. Together with reference TRBV15 and TRBJ2-4, the CDR3 gives the full variable domain: DAMVIQNPRYQVTQFGKPVTLSCSQTLNHNVMYWYQQKSSQAPKLLFHYYDKDFNNEADTPDNFQSRRPNTSFCFLDIRSPGLGDTAMYLCATSRAGVAKNIQYFGAGTRLSVL.

This clone was found a few times. The chain is built from TRBV6-5 and TRBJ1-6; 7 bases fit TRBD1. The CDR3 runs 13 residues. The junction had 7 bases not matched to a gene; V was cut back by 7 bases and J by 10 bases. In germline, CDR1 is MNHEY, CDR2 SVGAGI. The CDR3 region is CASKGTASSPLHF. The CDR3 DNA reads TGTGCCAGCAAGGGGACAGCCTCCTCACCCCTCCACTTT.

The CDR3 DNA reads as TGTGCCAGCAGCTTAGGGCTAGCGGGAGAAGTCACCGGGGAGCTGTTTTTT. Protein sequence: CASSLGLAGEVTGELFF. The J gene is TRBJ2-2, the V gene TRBV13; TRBD2 matches at 10 bases. The CDR3 is 17 amino acids. The V gene's germline CDR1 is PRHDT and CDR2 FYEKMQ (reference sequence). The V segment lost 0 bases and the J segment 4 bases; nucleotides outside the gene matches: 5.

This chain joins TRBV28 and TRBJ2-7; the D is unclear. The CDR3 runs 12 residues. Between the trimmed V and J ends, which lost 1 base and 4 bases, there was a span of 5 bases. Germline V CDR1 and CDR2: MDHEN, SYDVKM. The CDR3 bases are TGTGCCAGCAGTTTATTTAATTACGAGCAGTACTTC. Its protein is CASSLFNYEQYF.

This clone was observed at least ten times. The V call is TRBV2, the J call TRBJ2-7; D remains ambiguous. Trimming took 7 bases from V and 0 from J, leaving 10 bases between them. CDR1 is SNHLY and CDR2 is FYNNEI in the germline V gene. CDR3 length equals 13 residues. The CDR3 nucleotides are TGTGCCAGCATACCCAGTGACTCCTACGAGCAGTACTTC. It is translated as CASIPSDSYEQYF.

This clone was seen a few times. The chain uses TRBV6-4 and TRBJ2-3, with 10 positions matching TRBD1. Unmatched junction bases numbered 8, after V lost 3 bases and J lost 2 bases. CDR1 MRHNA and CDR2 SNTAGT come from the germline V gene. This CDR3 has 17 residues. The CDR3 spells CASSEYFGTGATDTQYF. Here the CDR3 DNA reads TGTGCCAGCAGTGAATATTTCGGGACAGGGGCCACAGATACGCAGTATTTT.

This clone was counted only a few times. V and J are TRBV9 and TRBJ1-2; 8 bases fit TRBD1. Germline assignment: CDR1 SGDLS and CDR2 YYNGEE. Trimming at V came to 0 bases and at J to 2 bases, leaving 3 bases not matched to a gene. The CDR3 has 15 residues. This CDR3 reads CASSVVAGGNYGYTF. CDR3 bases: TGTGCCAGCAGCGTAGTGGCAGGGGGCAACTATGGCTACACCTTC.

This CDR3 is CSAHNLSNNEQFF. The CDR3 bases are TGCAGCGCCCACAATCTGTCGAACAATGAGCAGTTCTTC. This chain links TRBV29-1 with TRBJ2-1, with no clear D. Germline V CDR1 and CDR2: SQVTM, ANQGSEA. The CDR3 runs to 13 residues. V lost 7 bases, J lost 5 bases, and 15 bases lay in between.

V and J are TRBV7-9 and TRBJ2-5, with 7 bases aligning to TRBD1. Gene TRBJ2-7 matches the end of the DNA better, so the J call may be wrong. The CDR3 consists of 14 residues. Germline V CDR1 and CDR2: SEHNR, FQNEAQ (reference sequence). CDR3 in DNA: TGTGCCAGCAGCCGGGACAGCGTTCCCTACGAGCAGTACTTC. It is translated as CASSRDSVPYEQYF.

The chain joins TRBV28 to TRBJ1-1; tentative D call: TRBD1 (5 bases). The CDR3 is 11 amino acids. The ends were cut back, 7 bases at V and 6 bases at J, with 9 bases in the middle. Per the germline V gene, CDR1 is MDHEN and CDR2 is SYDVKM. For the CDR3, the DNA is TGTGCCAGCATGGGAGGGGCTGAAGCTTTCTTT. The encoded protein is CASMGGAEAFF.

The chain joins TRBV9 to TRBJ1-3, with a possible D match to TRBD1 (6 bases). The CDR3 is 17 amino acids. Germline V gene sequence: CDR1 SGDLS, CDR2 YYNGEE. Trimming took off 3 bases at V and 2 bases at J, with 18 bases between the two ends. CDR3 protein: CASSEWAGARAGNTIYF. The DNA of the CDR3 is TGTGCCAGCAGCGAGTGGGCAGGGGCGCGGGCTGGAAACACCATATATTTT.

V and J are TRBV29-1 and TRBJ2-7; D is possibly TRBD1 (6 bases). The CDR3 has 13 amino acids. Germline V CDR1 and CDR2: SQVTM, ANQGSEA. V dropped 5 bases and J dropped 5 bases, with 16 bases sitting between them. This chain's CDR3 is CSVRRQGNHEQYF. DNA of the CDR3: TGCAGCGTTAGAAGGCAGGGGAATCACGAGCAGTACTTC.